Each of the 4 T cell receptor beta chains below was sequenced from the same sample in a study of sequential checkpoint blockade in melanoma. Repertoires were generated with immunoSEQ multiplex PCR, while TCRdb's copy carries only in-frame clones and drops some. This repertoire shows some 7,000 clones, 28% found once; its top ten account for 23%. Treatment meaning: randomized to nivolumab then ipilimumab (arm A) or the reverse (arm B). Sample: tumor tissue (inferred from file names), taken from a patient given nivolumab and ipilimumab in sequence. These receptor sequences come from a human donor with melanoma.

There are a few counts of this clone. This sequence joins TRBV6-8 and TRBJ2-7; 10 bases are shared with TRBD2. CDR3 size: 17 residues. The germline V gene encodes CDR1 MNHGY and CDR2 SAAAGT. V was pared by 0 bases and J by 2 bases, with 7 bases of the junction left unmatched. The CDR3 DNA sequence: TGTGCCAGCAGTTACTCGAGGACTAGCGGTCCGGCCTACGAGCAGTACTTC. It translates to CASSYSRTSGPAYEQYF.

Comment on this clone: The sample has other DNA sequences that encode this CDR3 too. The chain links TRBV18 to TRBJ1-1; a possible D gene is TRBD1 (6 bases). Trimming removed 6 bases at V and 5 bases at J, with 13 bases between. The CDR3 has 13 residues. Germline V gene lookup returns CDR1 KGHSH and CDR2 LQKENI. The CDR3 nucleotides are TGTGCCAGCTCTCCGACAGGTTTTACTGAAGCTTTCTTT. Protein product: CASSPTGFTEAFF.

The chain couples TRBV6-8 to TRBJ2-5, with 10 bases matching TRBD2. The germline CDR1 and CDR2 sequences are MNHGY and SAAAGT. This CDR3 region has 14 residues. V shed 6 bases and J 4 bases; nucleotides not matched to a gene: 5. CDR3: CASSPRTSGETQYF. The DNA of the CDR3 is TGTGCCAGCAGCCCTAGGACTAGCGGAGAGACCCAGTACTTC.

In its sample, this clone was seen many times. V and J are TRBV11-3 and TRBJ2-7; 9 nucleotides agree with TRBD1. V dropped 5 bases and J dropped 5; count of bases not matched to a gene: 7. Germline V gene data show CDR1 as SGHNT and CDR2 as YENEEA. The CDR3 sequence is 14 residues long. CDR3 in amino acids: CASSPDRGYHEQYF. The CDR3 DNA reads as TGTGCCAGCAGCCCGGACAGGGGTTATCACGAGCAGTACTTC. The entire variable domain, with the rest obtained from reference TRBV11-3 and TRBJ2-7, is as follows: EAGVVQSPRYKIIEKKQPVAFWCNPISGHNTLYWYLQNLGQGPELLIRYENEEAVDDSQLPKDRFSAERLKGVDSTLKIQPAELGDSAVYLCASSPDRGYHEQYFGPGTRLTVT.